Sequencing of this T cell receptor beta chain was carried out in a study of blood T cells in healthy people across ages. Overall study context: Per two T cells, about one barcoded beta molecule was captured through template switching.

The V gene's germline CDR1 is SGHTA and CDR2 FQGNSA. CDR3 length: 17 residues. The authors ran a second PCR of 7 to 11 cycles using a sample-barcoded 5' primer and a J-beta primer mix. TCRdb passed the 5' RACE reads through MiXCR, listing each CDR3 protein once. This sample yields 1 million to 1.2 million distinct CDR3 sequences, of which roughly two fifths are seen a single time; less than 15% belongs to the top ten. This clonotype appeared once. One end of the junction does not line up with germline, which may come from a read error. The chain uses TRBV7-2 and TRBJ2-1; 8 bases agree with TRBD1. The clonotype comes from a man aged 18-30 years in good health. Material: blood. Written as DNA, the CDR3 is TGTGCCAGCAGCGGATCGTCACAGGGGGTCTGGAGGAATGGGCAGTTCTTC. It specifies CASSGSSQGVWRNGQFF.